This T cell receptor (beta chain) originates from a study of T cells in Graves' hyperthyroidism and ophthalmopathy. Study-wide points: Blood held most thyroid clonotypes expanded above 0.001 frequency. Through a model of 13 V-J features, ophthalmopathy was separated from stable hyperthyroidism.

To note about this clonotype: No antigen is known for it. This may be a read error: a much more frequent sequence differs by one nucleotide.

Among the patients, aged 18 to 65, hyperthyroidism was newly diagnosed and had lasted under 2 months. Diagnosing involved the use of clinical symptoms, serum thyroxine and TRAb, thyroid ultrasound and orbital computed tomography. The V gene end was trimmed by 0 bases and the J gene end by 9 bases; junction bases not matched to a gene: 7. The CDR3 consists of 16 residues. Germline CDR1 reads MNHEY; CDR2 reads SVGAGI. TCR beta CDR3 regions were amplified from RNA transcripts. RT-PCR in the first round (using the HTBI primer set) targeted the TCR CDR3. TCRdb itself ran the multiplex PCR reads through MiXCR, one entry per CDR3 protein. The table has more than 500,000 distinct CDR3 sequences, around 13% seen once.

The sequence derives from a woman aged 40 to 50 with Graves' hyperthyroidism. The sample comprised blood. The chain recombines TRBV6-5 with TRBJ2-1; 11 nucleotides align to TRBD2. CDR3 sequence reads: CASSYSLGLADGEQFF. Here the CDR3 DNA reads TGTGCCAGCAGTTACTCGTTGGGACTAGCGGACGGTGAGCAGTTCTTC.